The TCR beta chain under discussion was sequenced for a study of spatial heterogeneity in lung cancer. Turning to the study itself: Beta-chain sequences were consistently detected more often than alpha-chain sequences. Overall study results and limits: TCRs found ubiquitously expanded in tumor appeared in blood more at resection than at follow-up.

Time point meaning: sample taken at primary tumor resection. Whole RNA obtained from tumor, nontumor lung or frozen PBMC underwent sequencing without sorting. The donors, fewer than 90 patients with untreated early-stage non-small cell lung cancer, provided the samples. Every TCR cDNA molecule bore a unique molecular identifier. TCRdb used MiXCR to reprocess the 5' RACE reads, holding one entry per CDR3 protein. The table shows some 85,000 distinct CDR3 sequences, with approximately 20% occurring only once. The CDR3 loop spans 13 amino acids. Germline CDR1 and CDR2: SQVTM and ANQGSEA. V gave up 7 bases and J gave up 3 bases; unmatched junction bases: 8. As for this clonotype: Its specificity is unknown.

The input for sequencing was PBMCs, taken at surgery. The sequence derives from a male donor with early-stage non-small cell lung cancer. The chain recombines TRBV29-1 with TRBJ1-2; 7 positions agree with TRBD1. The CDR3 region is CSARTGVDYGYTF. Here the CDR3 DNA reads TGCAGCGCCAGAACAGGGGTAGACTATGGCTACACCTTC.